The rows below give T cell receptor beta chains drawn from one sample of a study of blood T cell repertoires in COVID-19. Here immunoSEQ multiplex PCR was the method, and the copy in TCRdb shows in-frame clones only, minus some. Altogether about 53,000 clones are present, 85% to 90% being singletons, with the ten largest covering around 4%. Sequencing input: peripheral blood. All receptors come from a man between 50 and 59 years old with acute or convalescent COVID-19. Each CDR3 is given with its conserved first and last residue. The D gene is left open where the match is weak. The listing skips clone size in some rows; elsewhere it reads once, few, many or a size class.

V,size,length,J,D,DNA,CDR3
TRBV24-1,.,13,TRBJ1-2,.,TGTGCCACCAGCGACACGGGGAACTATGGCTACACCTTC,CATSDTGNYGYTF
TRBV7-8,once,16,TRBJ2-1,TRBD2,TGTGCCAGCAGCAGACTAGCGGGAGGCGCCTACAATGAGCAGTTCTTC,CASSRLAGGAYNEQFF
TRBV12-3/TRBV12-4,.,13,TRBJ1-6,.,TGTGCCAGCAGCCCTAGAGCAGAGTCACCCCTCCACTTT,CASSPRAESPLHF
TRBV5-1,.,14,TRBJ1-1,TRBD1,TGCGCCAGCAGCTTGGTAGCAGGGGGTACTGAAGCTTTCTTT,CASSLVAGGTEAFF
TRBV10-3,once,19,TRBJ2-3,.,TGTGCCATCAGCGACGGACGAATAAGGGGCGGAGACGGCACAGATACGCAGTATTTT,CAISDGRIRGGDGTDTQYF
TRBV3-1/TRBV3-2,.,18,TRBJ2-1,.,TGTGCCAGCAGCCCTGACGGGGCGAGCGTTGGGGGCGACAATGAGCAGTTCTTC,CASSPDGASVGGDNEQFF
TRBV24-1,.,14,TRBJ2-1,.,TGTGCCACCAGTGATGGAAGTAGCGTTGATGAGCAGTTCTTC,CATSDGSSVDEQFF
TRBV5-1,.,12,TRBJ1-1,.,TGCGCCAGCAGCGTCGGGACAACTGAAGCTTTCTTT,CASSVGTTEAFF
TRBV10-3,.,16,TRBJ1-2,.,TGTGCCACCAGCCCCGGGGTGTCTGGAGATGTCTATGGCTACACCTTC,CATSPGVSGDVYGYTF
TRBV6-5,once,14,TRBJ2-7,TRBD1,TGTGCCAGCAGGATGGGACAGGGCTCCTACGAGCAGTACTTC,CASRMGQGSYEQYF
TRBV25-1,.,13,TRBJ1-2,.,TGTGCCAGCAGTCCTGCAGGGGACTATGGCTACACCTTC,CASSPAGDYGYTF
TRBV7-6,.,17,TRBJ2-2,TRBD2,TGTGCCAGCAGCTCAGGGTTCCCTAGCGGGAACACCGGGGAGCTGTTTTTT,CASSSGFPSGNTGELFF
TRBV6-5,.,15,TRBJ2-4,.,TGTGCCAGCACCCCCGGAGGAGGAAACCAAAACATTCAGTACTTC,CASTPGGGNQNIQYF
TRBV19,.,17,TRBJ1-2,TRBD1,TGTGCCAGTAGTCGCAGGACAGGGGGCGCATTGATTGCTGGCTACACCTTC,CASSRRTGGALIAGYTF
TRBV29-1,.,15,TRBJ2-7,.,TGCAGCGTTGAAGAGCCCCGAGACAACTCCTACGAGCAGTACTTC,CSVEEPRDNSYEQYF
TRBV6-1,.,14,TRBJ2-7,TRBD1,TGTGCCAGCAGTGAATGGACAGGGGGACACGAGCAGTACTTC,CASSEWTGGHEQYF
TRBV11-2,.,16,TRBJ2-7,TRBD2,TGTGCCAGCAGCCGAGGCGGGACTAGCTTCAACTACGAGCAGTACTTC,CASSRGGTSFNYEQYF
TRBV6-6,.,15,TRBJ1-1,TRBD1,TGTGCCAGCAGCGACCAGGGGGGACTGAACACTGAAGCTTTCTTT,CASSDQGGLNTEAFF
TRBV5-6,.,14,TRBJ1-2,TRBD1,TGTGCCAGCAGCCGGGGACAGGGGGTTCTCGGCTACACCTTC,CASSRGQGVLGYTF
TRBV7-7,.,15,TRBJ2-5,TRBD1,TGTGCTAGCAGCAAGTCCCGGGACAGGGAGGAGACCCAGTACTTC,CASSKSRDREETQYF
TRBV20-1,once,11,TRBJ2-2,.,TGCAGTGCTACTAAAACCGGGGAGCTGTTTTTT,CSATKTGELFF
TRBV25-1,.,12,TRBJ2-2,.,TGTGCCAGCATGAAGAGTACCGGGGAGCTGTTTTTT,CASMKSTGELFF
TRBV5-1,.,15,TRBJ1-3,.,TGCGCCAGCAGCTTGGGCCGGGATCCTGGAAACACCATATATTTT,CASSLGRDPGNTIYF
TRBV18,.,18,TRBJ1-5,.,TGTGCCAGCTCACCACGTCTACCAGATGAGCGCGGCAATCAGCCCCAGCATTTT,CASSPRLPDERGNQPQHF
TRBV20-1,few,15,TRBJ2-5,.,TGCAGTGCTAGTATGGGACATGGCGTCCAAGAGACCCAGTACTTC,CSASMGHGVQETQYF
TRBV19,.,15,TRBJ2-7,TRBD2,TGTGCCAGTAGTGTCGGACTAGCGGGGCCCTACGAGCAGTACTTC,CASSVGLAGPYEQYF
TRBV15,.,15,TRBJ1-4,.,TGTGCCACCAGCAGAGACGGGGGGGCTAATGAAAAACTGTTTTTT,CATSRDGGANEKLFF
TRBV28,.,16,TRBJ1-5,TRBD1,TGTGCCAGCAGTTTAACAACCGGGACAGGGGATCAGCCCCAGCATTTT,CASSLTTGTGDQPQHF
TRBV9,.,15,TRBJ2-1,.,TGTGCCAGCAGCCATGACGGGAGTTCATACAATGAGCAGTTCTTC,CASSHDGSSYNEQFF
TRBV29-1,.,13,TRBJ1-1,TRBD1,TGCAGCGTTGAAAGGGAACAGGGGACTGAAGCTTTCTTT,CSVEREQGTEAFF
TRBV28,once,14,TRBJ1-5,.,TGTGCCAGCACCCCCGGGACAAGTAATCAGCCCCAGCATTTT,CASTPGTSNQPQHF
TRBV9,.,14,TRBJ1-1,.,TGTGCCAGCAGCGTAGAGGAGGTCCGGACTGAAGCTTTCTTT,CASSVEEVRTEAFF
TRBV12-3/TRBV12-4,.,12,TRBJ1-2,.,TGTGCCAGCAGTTCTCCCCCCCGGGGCTACACCTTC,CASSSPPRGYTF
TRBV11-3,.,13,TRBJ2-1,.,TGTGCCAGCAGCTTAGAGGAGTTAGTTGAGCAGTTCTTC,CASSLEELVEQFF
TRBV18,once,15,TRBJ2-2,.,TGTGCCAGCTCACCTCGGACTGAAGTCACCGGGGAGCTGTTTTTT,CASSPRTEVTGELFF
TRBV29-1,once,11,TRBJ1-1,.,TGCAGCGATATTAAGGGGGTTGAAGCTTTCTTT,CSDIKGVEAFF
TRBV10-3,.,13,TRBJ1-1,.,TGTGCCATCAGACCACAGGGGAACACTGAAGCTTTCTTT,CAIRPQGNTEAFF
TRBV18,.,13,TRBJ1-5,.,TGTGCCAGCTCACCTTCAGGGGAACAGCCCCAGCATTTT,CASSPSGEQPQHF
TRBV6-4,.,14,TRBJ2-5,.,TGTGCCAGCAGTCGCGATGGTTCGTCAGAGACCCAGTACTTC,CASSRDGSSETQYF
TRBV19,.,15,TRBJ2-5,TRBD2,TGTGCCAGTGGGCAACTAGCGGGAGAAATGCAGACCCAGTACTTC,CASGQLAGEMQTQYF
TRBV5-5,.,18,TRBJ2-5,TRBD2,TGTGCCAGCAGCTTACTAGCGGGGGAGCGATGGTCGGGAGAGACCCAGTACTTC,CASSLLAGERWSGETQYF
TRBV21-1,.,15,TRBJ1-5,.,TGTGCCAGCAGCAATCGAGTAGTTCAACGTCAGCCCCAGCATTTT,CASSNRVVQRQPQHF
TRBV30,.,13,TRBJ1-2,.,TGTGCCTGGAGTAGAGACAGGCCATATGGCTACACCTTC,CAWSRDRPYGYTF
TRBV27,.,12,TRBJ2-1,.,TGTGCCAGCAGTTTACTAAACAATGAGCAGTTCTTC,CASSLLNNEQFF
TRBV28,.,14,TRBJ1-1,TRBD1,TGTGCCAGCAGTTCCTACAGGGGTAGCACTGAAGCTTTCTTT,CASSSYRGSTEAFF